One sample yielded the 15 T cell receptor beta chains listed below, sequenced in a study of CD8 T cells in Susac syndrome. RNA totalling roughly 0.5 to 1 ug underwent reverse transcription with random hexamers. Each CDR3 protein gets one entry after TCRdb re-called the immunoSEQ multiplex PCR reads with MiXCR. The sample holds 250,000 to 300,000 distinct CDR3 sequences, approximately 85% seen once. Sequencing was carried out using CD8+ T cells from PBMCs. The receptor source for this set is a human donor with multiple sclerosis.

The chain couples TRBV20-1 to TRBJ2-3; 7 bases fit TRBD1. This CDR3 comprises 12 residues. The ends lost 6 bases at V and 5 bases at J; junction bases unmatched: 5. Germline assignment: CDR1 DFQATT and CDR2 SNEGSKA (reference sequence). The CDR3 DNA is TGCAGTGCCTTCAGACAGGGAGATACGCAGTATTTT. This codes for CSAFRQGDTQYF.

V and J are TRBV25-1 and TRBJ2-2; D uncertain. V lost 3 bases to trimming and J lost 1 base, with 9 bases between them. The CDR3 is 15 residues long. Germline values: CDR1 MGHDK, CDR2 SYGVNS. The CDR3 spells CASSDGGRNTGELFF. The CDR3 DNA is TGTGCCAGCAGTGACGGCGGACGGAACACCGGGGAGCTGTTTTTT.

This chain connects TRBV7-9 to TRBJ2-1; the D call may be TRBD1 or TRBD2 (5 bases each). Trimming pared 2 bases from V and 8 bases from J, leaving 16 bases between. The CDR3 runs 15 residues. Germline V lookup: CDR1 SEHNR, CDR2 FQNEAQ (reference sequence). The CDR3 protein is CASSLPGRILDEQFF. The CDR3 DNA follows: TGTGCCAGCAGCTTACCGGGACGAATTCTTGATGAGCAGTTCTTC.

The chain couples TRBV7-9 to TRBJ2-3, with D perhaps TRBD1 or TRBD2 (5 bases each). Per the germline V gene, CDR1 is SEHNR and CDR2 is FQNEAQ (reference sequence). The ends were cut back, 7 bases at V and 1 base at J, with 12 bases in the middle. The CDR3 is made up of 14 amino acids. CDR3 sequence reads: CASTHGAGTDTQYF. CDR3 sequence (DNA): TGTGCCAGCACCCACGGGGCTGGCACAGATACGCAGTATTTT.

V is TRBV7-9 and J is TRBJ1-5; no clear D gene. V dropped 4 bases and J dropped 2 bases, with 12 bases sitting between them. The CDR3 length is 15 residues. Germline-derived CDR1 and CDR2 are SEHNR and FQNEAQ (reference sequence). The chain's CDR3 is CASSSLIGRNQPQHF. Here the CDR3 DNA reads TGTGCCAGCAGCTCTCTAATAGGACGCAATCAGCCCCAGCATTTT.

The chain couples TRBV5-6 to TRBJ2-7; D may be TRBD1 or TRBD2 (6 bases each). Between the trimmed V and J ends, which lost 4 bases and 3 bases, there was a span of 17 bases. Germline CDR1 and CDR2: SGHDT and YYEEEE. The CDR3 length is 15 residues. The CDR3 loop reads CASSRRGDINYEQYF. CDR3 coding DNA: TGTGCCAGCAGCCGAAGGGGGGACATAAACTACGAGCAGTACTTC.

The V call is TRBV20-1, the J call TRBJ2-7; TRBD2 might be the D (6 bases). Trimming removed 6 bases from V and 0 bases from J, with 12 bases in between. Germline CDR1 is DFQATT and CDR2 is SNEGSKA (reference sequence). The CDR3 totals 13 residues. In nucleotides, the CDR3 is TGCAGTGCGATTGTCGGGAGCTCCTACGAGCAGTACTTC. This sequence encodes CSAIVGSSYEQYF.

The J gene is TRBJ2-3, the V gene TRBV5-8, with TRBD1 matching over 10 bases. The CDR3 covers 14 residues. V was pared by 4 bases and J by 5 bases, with 4 bases of the junction left unmatched. Germline assignment: CDR1 SGHTS and CDR2 YDEGEE. CDR3 region: CASSPGQGVDTQYF. CDR3 in DNA: TGTGCCAGCAGCCCTGGACAGGGGGTAGATACGCAGTATTTT.

The rearrangement uses TRBV5-5 and TRBJ1-1; D unclear. The germline V gene has CDR1 SGHKS and CDR2 YYEKEE (reference sequence). The CDR3 sequence is 11 residues long. V gave up 3 bases and J gave up 7 bases, with 7 bases separating them. The CDR3: CASSSGIEAFF. CDR3 sequence (DNA): TGTGCCAGCAGCTCGGGGATTGAAGCTTTCTTT.

The gene calls are TRBV9 and TRBJ2-1; weak D call: TRBD2 (5 bases). This CDR3 is 13 amino acids long. Per germline, CDR1 SGDLS and CDR2 YYNGEE. Trimming removed 3 bases from V and 7 bases from J, with 11 bases in between. Here the CDR3 reads CASSGRPGNEQFF. CDR3 coding DNA: TGTGCCAGCAGCGGCCGGCCGGGGAATGAGCAGTTCTTC.

V is TRBV28 and J is TRBJ1-5; D remains unclear. The CDR3 is made up of 15 amino acids. The V end lost 7 bases, the J end lost 5 bases, and 18 bases lay between the germline ends. The germline gives CDR1 MDHEN, CDR2 SYDVKM. DNA of the CDR3: TGTGCCAGCATAACGGGATTTTTAGAGCATCAGCCCCAGCATTTT. Its translation: CASITGFLEHQPQHF.

This clonotype is a singleton in its sample. The chain employs TRBV12-3 or TRBV12-4 and TRBJ2-1; TRBD1 agrees at 8 bases. Trimming cost V 3 bases and J 6 bases; bases outside gene matches: 1. The CDR3 spans 13 residues. The CDR3 protein is CASSFTGGNEQFF. The CDR3 DNA sequence: TGTGCCAGCAGTTTTACAGGGGGCAATGAGCAGTTCTTC.

V gene TRBV28 combines with J gene TRBJ2-7; no clear D. This CDR3 has 14 amino acids. Between the trimmed V and J ends, which lost 2 bases and 2 bases, there was a span of 10 bases. Germline values: CDR1 MDHEN, CDR2 SYDVKM. The CDR3 region is CASSLVDLAYEQYF. CDR3 DNA sequence: TGTGCCAGCAGTTTAGTGGACCTAGCCTACGAGCAGTACTTC. Filled out from reference TRBV28 and TRBJ2-7, the complete variable domain reads DVKVTQSSRYLVKRTGEKVFLECVQDMDHENMFWYRQDPGLGLRLIYFSYDVKMKEKGDIPEGYSVSREKKERFSLILESASTNQTSMYLCASSLVDLAYEQYFGPGTRLTVT.

The chain carries TRBV13 and TRBJ2-7; 8 nucleotides align to TRBD1. The junction had 9 bases not matched to a gene; V was cut back by 4 bases and J by 4 bases. The CDR3 has 15 residues. From germline, CDR1 is PRHDT and CDR2 FYEKMQ (reference sequence). CDR3 residues: CASSSSGTGKYEQYF. CDR3 coding DNA: TGTGCCAGCAGCTCGTCCGGGACAGGCAAATACGAGCAGTACTTC.

The chain links TRBV20-1 to TRBJ1-1, with D perhaps TRBD1 (5 bases). The germline V and J ends were trimmed by 4 bases and 5 bases, with 17 bases remaining between them. Looked up from germline, CDR1 is DFQATT and CDR2 is SNEGSKA (reference sequence). This CDR3 region has 14 residues. The CDR3 nucleotides are TGCAGTGCTATTCCTTTGGGGGAGGGAACTGAAGCTTTCTTT. This encodes CSAIPLGEGTEAFF.